A single sample gave rise to the 26 T cell receptor beta chains below, sequenced in a study of blood T cell repertoires in COVID-19. The data were produced by immunoSEQ multiplex PCR, yet TCRdb's version contains in-frame clones alone and is incomplete. The sample has 240,000 or so clones, more than 75% seen once. The sequenced sample consisted of PBMCs or T cells enriched from blood (not recorded which). The receptors originated from a woman aged 40 to 55 with acute COVID-19.

The rearrangement uses TRBV27 and TRBJ2-1; the match to TRBD2 covers 7 bases. The trim removed 6 bases at V and 7 bases at J, leaving 18 bases unmatched. The CDR3 runs to 17 residues. In germline, CDR1 is MNHEY, CDR2 SMNVEV (reference sequence). CDR3 DNA sequence: TGTGCCAGCAGCTCTATCCGGGACTACCACGGGGGGAATGAGCAGTTCTTC. Translated, it gives CASSSIRDYHGGNEQFF.

Of note for this clone: This CDR3 is also generated by other DNA sequences in the sample. The chain uses TRBV19 and TRBJ1-2; D is unresolved. Germline V gene lookup returns CDR1 LNHDA and CDR2 SQIVND (reference sequence). The CDR3 is 12 residues long. The V gene lost 2 bases and the J gene lost 5 bases, with 6 bases spanning the gap. The CDR3 sequence: CASSISVYGYTF. CDR3 bases: TGTGCCAGTAGTATATCCGTTTATGGCTACACCTTC. The full variable domain, rest sourced from reference TRBV19 and TRBJ1-2, is DGGITQSPKYLFRKEGQNVTLSCEQNLNHDAMYWYRQDPGQGLRLIYYSQIVNDFQKGDIAEGYSVSREKKESFPLTVTSAQKNPTAFYLCASSISVYGYTFGSGTRLTVV.

This chain links TRBV19 with TRBJ2-7, with 9 bases fitting TRBD1. The CDR3 has 13 amino acids. CDR1 is LNHDA, CDR2 SQIVND, per germline (reference sequence). The junction had 3 bases not matched to a gene; V was cut back by 4 bases and J by 5 bases. The CDR3 loop reads CASSSTGGNEQYF. In DNA form, the CDR3 reads TGTGCCAGTAGTAGCACAGGGGGCAACGAGCAGTACTTC.

The chain is built from TRBV4-2 and TRBJ2-7; the match to TRBD2 covers 10 bases. Germline-derived CDR1 and CDR2 are LGHNA and YNFKEQ. The CDR3 sequence is 16 residues long. Germline trimming cut 0 bases from V and 5 bases from J; bases unmatched to any gene: 7. CDR3 sequence (DNA): TGTGCCAGCAGCCAAGAGCCCGGACTAGCGGTCCACGAGCAGTACTTC. It translates to CASSQEPGLAVHEQYF.

The chain employs TRBV7-9 and TRBJ2-6; D might be TRBD1 (6 bases). Germline-derived CDR1 and CDR2 are SEHNR and FQNEAQ (reference sequence). Trimming stripped 1 base from V and 4 bases from J, with 11 bases between. This CDR3 region has 16 residues. CDR3 in amino acids: CASSLGAGVGANVLTF. For the CDR3, the DNA is TGTGCCAGCAGCTTAGGGGCAGGGGTAGGGGCCAACGTCCTGACTTTC.

The CDR3: CASSLGTDGYTF. CDR3 DNA: TGTGCCAGCAGTTTGGGGACTGATGGCTACACCTTC. The chain carries TRBV28 and TRBJ1-2; D might be TRBD1 (5 bases). The ends were cut back, 3 bases at V and 6 bases at J, with 8 bases in the middle. Germline-derived CDR1 and CDR2 are MDHEN and SYDVKM. This CDR3 is built from 12 residues.

V and J are TRBV3-1 (or the pseudogene TRBV3-2) and TRBJ1-6, with TRBD1 identical over 7 bases. CDR1 and CDR2 from the germline V gene are LGHDT and YNNKEL (reference sequence). Losses at the gene ends were 2 bases for V and 7 bases for J; bases not matched to a gene: 8. CDR3 length: 16 amino acids. The CDR3 DNA reads TGTGCCAGCAGCCAAATATCCACAGGGGAGAATTCACCCCTCCACTTT. This encodes CASSQISTGENSPLHF.

This sequence joins TRBV24-1 and TRBJ2-7, with 10 positions matching TRBD2. The germline gives CDR1 KGHDR, CDR2 SFDVKD. The junction had 7 bases not matched to a gene; V was cut back by 3 bases and J by 12 bases. The CDR3 is 13 residues long. This CDR3 reads CATSDGGTSVRYF. The CDR3 coding sequence is TGTGCCACCAGTGATGGAGGGACTAGCGTACGGTACTTC.

The rearrangement joins TRBV5-1 to TRBJ2-5, with 7 positions matching TRBD1. The CDR3 runs to 15 residues. V lost 0 bases and J lost 5; bases outside the gene matches: 7. CDR1 is SGHRS and CDR2 is YFSETQ in the germline V gene. Here the CDR3 reads CASSLEQGPAETQYF. In nucleotides, the CDR3 is TGCGCCAGCAGCTTGGAACAGGGGCCCGCGGAGACCCAGTACTTC.

The rearrangement links TRBV4-1 to TRBJ2-1; 9 nucleotides align to TRBD2. The CDR3 consists of 17 residues. Germline assignment: CDR1 MGHRA and CDR2 YSYEKL. V gave up 0 bases and J gave up 0 bases; unmatched junction bases: 3. CDR3 in DNA: TGCGCCAGCAGCCAAGAGCTAGCGGGGATCTCCTACAATGAGCAGTTCTTC. It specifies CASSQELAGISYNEQFF.

A single count supports this clone. The chain combines TRBV6-5 with TRBJ2-2, with D maybe TRBD1 (5 bases). The CDR3 contains 14 residues. Between the trimmed V and J ends, which lost 6 bases and 2 bases, there was a span of 10 bases. Germline CDR1 MNHEY, CDR2 SVGAGI. This CDR3 reads CASSYQGNTGELFF. CDR3 nucleotide sequence: TGTGCCAGCAGCTACCAGGGTAACACCGGGGAGCTGTTTTTT.

V is TRBV30 and J is TRBJ2-3; TRBD2 is a possible D gene (5 bases). V lost 5 bases, J lost 2 bases, and 14 bases lay in between. This CDR3 spans 14 amino acids. Germline assignment: CDR1 GTSNPN and CDR2 SVGIG (reference sequence). CDR3 nucleotides: TGTGCCTGGGAGGCGGGCCTTCTCACAGATACGCAGTATTTT. Translation gives CAWEAGLLTDTQYF.

This chain connects TRBV7-2 to TRBJ2-2; 7 bases agree with TRBD2. CDR3 size: 15 residues. Germline V gene lookup returns CDR1 SGHTA and CDR2 FQGNSA. J lost 0 bases, V lost 7 bases, and 5 bases had no gene match. CDR3 bases: TGTGCCAGCACCCTAGGACTAGCGAACACCGGGGAGCTGTTTTTT. Translating gives CASTLGLANTGELFF.

The chain couples TRBV6-1 to TRBJ1-5; 7 bases are a match to TRBD1. V trimming: 0 bases; J trimming: 1 base; junction bases outside the gene matches: 3. CDR1 and CDR2 from the germline V gene are MNHNS and SASEGT. The CDR3 is 16 amino acids. In nucleotides, the CDR3 is TGTGCCAGCAGTGAAGCCGAGGGGGCAAGCAATCAGCCCCAGCATTTT. Encoded protein: CASSEAEGASNQPQHF.

V is TRBV19 and J is TRBJ2-1; 9 nucleotides align to TRBD2. The V and J ends lost 5 bases and 1 base, in that order; junction bases with no gene match: 3. Germline V gene lookup returns CDR1 LNHDA and CDR2 SQIVND (reference sequence). CDR3 length equals 15 residues. DNA for the CDR3: TGTGCCAGTAGTGATAGCGGGAGTTCCTACAATGAGCAGTTCTTC. This codes for CASSDSGSSYNEQFF.

The rearrangement uses TRBV5-1 and TRBJ1-3; D not resolved. Trimming removed 2 bases at V and 2 bases at J, with 5 bases between. The CDR3 sequence is 13 residues long. The germline CDR1 and CDR2 sequences are SGHRS and YFSETQ. Here the CDR3 reads CASSFGTGNTIYF. The CDR3 DNA is TGCGCCAGCAGCTTCGGGACTGGAAACACCATATATTTT.

The DNA of the CDR3 is TGCGCCAGCAGCCAAGATCCGGCTTTTAGCCCCGAGCAGTACTTC. Encoded protein: CASSQDPAFSPEQYF. The V call is TRBV4-1, the J call TRBJ2-7, with D uncertain. Germline CDR1 reads MGHRA; CDR2 reads YSYEKL. This CDR3 contains 15 residues. Trimming shortened V by 0 bases and J by 6 bases, and 15 bases separated the two germline ends.

This chain links TRBV19 with TRBJ1-4; no firm D call. Germline V gene data show CDR1 as LNHDA and CDR2 as SQIVND (reference sequence). The V end lost 4 bases, the J end lost 5 bases, and 11 bases lay between the germline ends. The CDR3 covers 14 residues. Here the CDR3 reads CASSTMSLNEKLFF. DNA of the CDR3: TGTGCCAGTAGTACGATGAGCCTGAATGAAAAACTGTTTTTT. The full variable domain, rest sourced from reference TRBV19 and TRBJ1-4, is DGGITQSPKYLFRKEGQNVTLSCEQNLNHDAMYWYRQDPGQGLRLIYYSQIVNDFQKGDIAEGYSVSREKKESFPLTVTSAQKNPTAFYLCASSTMSLNEKLFFGSGTQLSVL.

The chain couples TRBV12-3 or TRBV12-4 to TRBJ2-7; 10 bases line up with TRBD1. V trimming: 6 bases; J trimming: 6 bases; junction bases outside the gene matches: 5. This CDR3 is built from 13 residues. The CDR3 reads CASRRDRGGEQYF. In nucleotides, the CDR3 is TGTGCCAGCAGACGGGACAGGGGAGGCGAGCAGTACTTC.

This chain links TRBV29-1 with TRBJ1-3, with TRBD1 as a possible D gene (6 bases). The ends were cut back, 7 bases at V and 3 bases at J, with 13 bases in the middle. The CDR3 covers 13 residues. The germline CDR1 and CDR2 sequences are SQVTM and ANQGSEA. The CDR3 DNA is TGCAGCGGGACTGGCAGGGGTGGAAACACCATATATTTT. Residues: CSGTGRGGNTIYF.

This clone has just one count. The CDR3 nucleotides are TGTGCCAGCAGCTCGAGACTAACTTTGGGCACAGATACGCAGTATTTT. Translated: CASSSRLTLGTDTQYF. The chain joins TRBV7-6 to TRBJ2-3; possibly TRBD2 for D (5 bases). V was cut by 4 bases and J by 1 base, with 15 bases left in between. The CDR3 is 16 amino acids. Germline CDR1 SGHVS, CDR2 FNYEAQ.

This clone was detected a few times. CDR3 protein: CASSLGDLGSSPLHF. In DNA, the CDR3 is TGCGCCAGCAGCTTGGGAGACCTGGGGAGTTCACCCCTCCACTTT. The chain recombines TRBV5-1 with TRBJ1-6; D call uncertain. The CDR3 runs 15 residues. V was pared by 0 bases and J by 9 bases, with 13 bases between. Germline-derived CDR1 and CDR2 are SGHRS and YFSETQ.

V gene TRBV6-5 combines with J gene TRBJ1-2; TRBD1 matches at 8 bases. V trimming: 5 bases; J trimming: 4 bases; junction bases outside the gene matches: 3. Germline V gene lookup returns CDR1 MNHEY and CDR2 SVGAGI. This CDR3 comprises 13 residues. The CDR3 reads CASSRGQGYGYTF. The CDR3 DNA reads TGTGCCAGCAGTCGCGGACAGGGCTATGGCTACACCTTC.

The gene calls are TRBV6-5 and TRBJ1-1; 9 positions match TRBD1. The CDR3 covers 13 residues. Germline assignment: CDR1 MNHEY and CDR2 SVGAGI. Trimming took 8 bases from V and 3 from J; bases not matched to a gene: 4. The CDR3 coding sequence is TGTGCCAGCGGCCGGACAGGGGACACTGAAGCTTTCTTT. It encodes CASGRTGDTEAFF.

This clone was seen a handful of times. The chain employs TRBV19 and TRBJ2-3, with a possible D match to TRBD1 (6 bases). The CDR3 consists of 12 residues. V lost 5 bases, J lost 5 bases, and 8 bases lay in between. Germline values: CDR1 LNHDA, CDR2 SQIVND (reference sequence). The chain's CDR3 is CASSEGGDTQYF. The CDR3 DNA reads TGTGCCAGTAGTGAAGGGGGAGATACGCAGTATTTT.

The chain combines TRBV6-1 with TRBJ2-7; D might be TRBD1 (5 bases). The CDR3 spans 13 residues. Germline values: CDR1 MNHNS, CDR2 SASEGT. The V gene lost 3 bases and the J gene lost 5 bases, with 11 bases spanning the gap. CDR3 DNA: TGTGCCAGCAGTGAGAAGGACATCAACGAGCAGTACTTC. Its translation: CASSEKDINEQYF.